One and the same sample provided the 23 T cell receptor beta chains below, sequenced in a study of human T cells and chemical hapten exposure. Stated time point: patch test 1, 2 weeks after DPC sensitization. Regarding treatment: therapeutic diphenylcyclopropenone sensitization with weekly scalp DPC. MiXCR, run by TCRdb on the RACE reads, gives a single entry per CDR3 protein. Counted here are under 150,000 distinct CDR3 sequences, around an eighth occurring once; the ten biggest clones make up more than 1.3%. Here the sequenced sample was whole blood, taken in connection with sensitization to the hapten diphenylcyclopropenone (DPC). These receptors all stem from a woman aged 45-60 years with alopecia areata. Some clones in this sample may be carry-over from other donors' samples.

This clonotype was detected only a few times. This sequence joins TRBV12-3 or TRBV12-4 and TRBJ2-1; 7 nucleotides agree with TRBD1. This CDR3 has 13 residues. Losses at the gene ends were 6 bases for V and 7 bases for J; bases not matched to a gene: 6. Here the CDR3 reads CASRGQRRNEQFF. Here the CDR3 DNA reads TGTGCCAGCAGGGGACAGAGACGGAATGAGCAGTTCTTC.

V gene TRBV7-2 combines with J gene TRBJ1-2; D is undetermined. Germline CDR1 SGHTA, CDR2 FQGNSA. The CDR3 runs to 14 residues. With 5 bases removed from V and 4 bases from J, the gap between germline ends came to 14 bases. The CDR3 sequence is CASSPTSSFYGYTF. The CDR3, as DNA: TGTGCCAGCAGCCCGACCAGCTCCTTCTATGGCTACACCTTC.

The chain employs TRBV6-4 and TRBJ1-4; unclear D gene. CDR1 MRHNA and CDR2 SNTAGT come from the germline V gene. This CDR3 has 14 residues. V lost 4 bases to trimming and J lost 5 bases, with 11 bases between them. CDR3 in amino acids: CASSVMAGNEKLFF. The CDR3 DNA sequence: TGTGCCAGCAGTGTCATGGCGGGGAATGAAAAACTGTTTTTT.

This clonotype was detected many times. The chain recombines TRBV18 with TRBJ1-1; no clear D. Germline CDR1 KGHSH, CDR2 LQKENI. The CDR3 is 13 amino acids. Trimming stripped 3 bases from V and 6 bases from J, with 11 bases between. CDR3 in amino acids: CASSPTPTPEAFF. CDR3 in DNA: TGTGCCAGCTCACCGACACCCACCCCTGAAGCTTTCTTT.

The chain carries TRBV7-9 and TRBJ2-3; unclear D gene. The CDR3 consists of 15 residues. Germline CDR1 SEHNR, CDR2 FQNEAQ (reference sequence). The germline V and J ends were trimmed by 5 bases and 0 bases, with 12 bases remaining between them. The CDR3 coding sequence is TGTGCCAGCAGCCGTACCAGCGTTAGCACAGATACGCAGTATTTT. This sequence encodes CASSRTSVSTDTQYF.

This clonotype was seen a handful of times. This chain uses TRBV10-3 with TRBJ2-7; D is possibly TRBD1 (5 bases). This CDR3 has 13 amino acids. From germline, CDR1 is ENHRY and CDR2 SYGVKD. The V end lost 3 bases, the J end lost 3 bases, and 9 bases lay between the germline ends. CDR3 sequence reads: CAISDPGYYEQYF. CDR3 DNA: TGTGCCATCAGTGATCCAGGGTACTACGAGCAGTACTTC.

The chain couples TRBV12-3 or TRBV12-4 to TRBJ2-6; TRBD1 agrees at 7 bases. V dropped 8 bases and J dropped 4; count of bases not matched to a gene: 8. The length of the CDR3 is 15 residues. The CDR3 DNA sequence: TGTGCCAGCTCCTTTAGGGGGCGAGGGGCCAACGTCCTGACTTTC. It codes for CASSFRGRGANVLTF.

At least ten counts were recorded for this clonotype. The chain links TRBV20-1 to TRBJ1-2; D not resolved. This CDR3 has 15 amino acids. V lost 0 bases and J lost 4, with 15 bases in between. Looked up from germline, CDR1 is DFQATT and CDR2 is SNEGSKA (reference sequence). CDR3 nucleotide sequence: TGCAGTGCTAGAGAGGGGAGAGATGGCGCCTATGGCTACACCTTC. Translated, it gives CSAREGRDGAYGYTF.

This clonotype was seen many times. This rearrangement joins TRBV7-8 to TRBJ1-4, with TRBD1 matching 10 bases. The ends lost 6 bases at V and 8 bases at J; junction bases unmatched: 9. This CDR3 has 15 residues. From germline, CDR1 is SGHVS and CDR2 FQNEAQ. The CDR3 here is CASRRGTGEGEKLFF. CDR3 sequence (DNA): TGTGCCAGCAGACGAGGGACAGGGGAAGGGGAAAAACTGTTTTTT.

The rearrangement joins TRBV9 to TRBJ2-4; D gene uncertain. Germline lookup yields CDR1 SGDLS and CDR2 YYNGEE. The germline V and J ends were trimmed by 3 bases and 0 bases, with 10 bases remaining between them. The CDR3 extends over 15 amino acids. The CDR3 DNA follows: TGTGCCAGCAGCGCCTTCCCGGGAGCCAAAAACATTCAGTACTTC. This translates into CASSAFPGAKNIQYF.

This clonotype was picked up a small number of times. This sequence joins TRBV7-2 and TRBJ1-5; TRBD1 matches at 8 bases. CDR1 is SGHTA and CDR2 is FQGNSA in the germline V gene. This CDR3 contains 14 residues. J lost 3 bases, V lost 8 bases, and 6 bases had no gene match. CDR3 nucleotide sequence: TGTGCCAGCGTTCAGGACAGGGACAATCAGCCCCAGCATTTT. This sequence encodes CASVQDRDNQPQHF.

The sample holds a few counts of this clonotype. The chain has TRBV3-1 and TRBJ1-1; D is undetermined. The CDR3 spans 13 residues. Germline lookup yields CDR1 LGHDT and CDR2 YNNKEL (reference sequence). Trimming took 1 base from V and 4 from J, leaving 7 bases between them. CDR3: CASSQGRSTEAFF. The CDR3 DNA follows: TGTGCCAGCAGCCAAGGTCGGAGCACTGAAGCTTTCTTT.

This chain links TRBV29-1 with TRBJ2-1; TRBD1 or TRBD2 may be the D gene (5 bases each). CDR3 length: 11 residues. V lost 7 bases, J lost 10 bases, and 14 bases lay in between. The germline V gene encodes CDR1 SQVTM and CDR2 ANQGSEA. CDR3 nucleotides: TGCAGCGAAGTTAAAGGGGACGAGCAGTTCTTC. Protein product: CSEVKGDEQFF.

This clonotype was seen a handful of times. The chain recombines TRBV20-1 with TRBJ1-2; D remains unclear. Trimming pared 5 bases from V and 7 bases from J, leaving 11 bases between. The CDR3 has 11 residues. Germline CDR1 and CDR2: DFQATT and SNEGSKA (reference sequence). This chain's CDR3 is CSAPSNGGYTF. In nucleotides, the CDR3 is TGCAGTGCTCCATCGAACGGTGGCTACACCTTC.

Of note for this clonotype: One end of the junction varies from germline; a read error may be responsible. The chain combines TRBV10-1 with TRBJ1-1, with a tentative D call TRBD1 (5 bases). The germline gives CDR1 WNHNN, CDR2 SYGVQD (reference sequence). The CDR3 contains 14 residues. The CDR3 region is CASSFSGQNTKAFF. In nucleotides, the CDR3 is TGCGCCAGCAGTTTTTCGGGGCAGAACACTAAAGCTTTCTTT.

This clonotype was found many times. The chain uses TRBV12-3 or TRBV12-4 and TRBJ1-5; 7 bases are shared with TRBD1. V lost 1 base and J lost 5; bases outside the gene matches: 5. CDR3 size: 15 residues. CDR3 sequence: CASSLDRGYDQPQHF. DNA for the CDR3: TGTGCCAGCAGTTTAGACAGGGGATACGATCAGCCCCAGCATTTT.

This clonotype was recorded at least ten times. This chain connects TRBV28 to TRBJ2-7, with no clear D. The CDR3 spans 10 residues. Germline values: CDR1 MDHEN, CDR2 SYDVKM. Trimming removed 8 bases from V and 9 bases from J, with 11 bases in between. This CDR3 is CASGKRMQYF. Written as DNA, the CDR3 is TGTGCCAGCGGTAAACGGATGCAGTACTTC.

Only a few counts were recorded for this clonotype. The chain employs TRBV7-6 and TRBJ2-2; D may be TRBD2 (7 bases). The CDR3 is 16 residues long. Trimming cost V 1 base and J 6 bases, with 15 bases left between them. Looked up from germline, CDR1 is SGHVS and CDR2 is FNYEAQ. CDR3 region: CASSLGGRGAAGELFF. Written as DNA, the CDR3 is TGTGCCAGCAGCTTAGGTGGCCGGGGGGCGGCCGGGGAGCTGTTTTTT.

This clonotype has at least ten counts. The chain combines TRBV7-2 with TRBJ2-3; 8 bases fit TRBD1. This CDR3 spans 14 amino acids. Germline V CDR1 and CDR2: SGHTA, FQGNSA. Trimming removed 7 bases from V and 5 bases from J; junction bases left unmatched: 8. CDR3 region: CASTLTGDVDTQYF. The CDR3 DNA reads TGTGCCAGCACCTTGACAGGGGATGTAGATACGCAGTATTTT.

In its sample, this clonotype was seen many times. V and J are TRBV28 and TRBJ1-1; 8 nucleotides match TRBD1. CDR3 length: 14 residues. J lost 6 bases, V lost 6 bases, and 9 bases had no gene match. Germline loops: CDR1 MDHEN, CDR2 SYDVKM. The CDR3: CASRNQGALSEAFF. For the CDR3, the DNA is TGTGCCAGCAGGAACCAGGGGGCCCTTTCTGAAGCTTTCTTT.

V usage is TRBV14 and J usage is TRBJ2-7; D uncertain. Germline lookup yields CDR1 SGHDN and CDR2 FVKESK. The CDR3 sequence is 13 residues long. V was clipped by 5 bases and J by 2 bases, with 10 bases between them. The CDR3 nucleotides read TGTGCCAGCAGCTCAGATTACCCCTACGAGCAGTACTTC. Translated, it gives CASSSDYPYEQYF.

This clonotype showed up just a few times. The chain has TRBV27 and TRBJ1-6; D not resolved. This CDR3 contains 14 residues. Germline CDR1 and CDR2: MNHEY and SMNVEV (reference sequence). Trimming removed 3 bases at V and 5 bases at J, with 8 bases between. The CDR3 here is CASSFRQNNSPLHF. CDR3 sequence (DNA): TGTGCCAGCAGTTTTCGCCAGAATAATTCACCCCTCCACTTT.

This clonotype has ten or more counts. The genes are TRBV29-1 and TRBJ2-1; D tentatively fits TRBD1 or TRBD2 (5 bases each). Germline V CDR1 and CDR2: SQVTM, ANQGSEA. Trimming left V 4 bases short and J 9 bases short, with 10 bases between. CDR3 length equals 11 residues. CDR3 amino acids: CSVVGTSEQFF. DNA for the CDR3: TGCAGCGTTGTTGGGACCAGTGAGCAGTTCTTC.